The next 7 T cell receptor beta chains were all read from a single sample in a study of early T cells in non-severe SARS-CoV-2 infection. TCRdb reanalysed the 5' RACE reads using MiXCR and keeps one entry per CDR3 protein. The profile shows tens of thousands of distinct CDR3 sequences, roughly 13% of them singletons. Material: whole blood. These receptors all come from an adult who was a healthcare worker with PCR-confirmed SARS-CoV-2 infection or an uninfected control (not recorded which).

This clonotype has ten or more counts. The CDR3 loop reads CASSQDEYRGGTGELFF. The CDR3, as DNA: TGTGCCAGCAGCCAAGATGAATACAGGGGGGGAACCGGGGAGCTGTTTTTT. The J gene is TRBJ2-2, the V gene TRBV4-2; tentative D call: TRBD1 (8 bases). Trimming pared 0 bases from V and 5 bases from J, leaving 16 bases between. Germline CDR1 and CDR2: LGHNA and YNFKEQ. The length of the CDR3 is 17 residues.

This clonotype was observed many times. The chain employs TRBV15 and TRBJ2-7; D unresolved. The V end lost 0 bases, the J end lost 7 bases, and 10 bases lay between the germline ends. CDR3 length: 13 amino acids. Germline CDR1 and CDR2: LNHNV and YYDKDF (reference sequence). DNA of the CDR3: TGTGCCACCAGCAGAGATGTCGGTCGTGAGCAGTACTTC. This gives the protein CATSRDVGREQYF.

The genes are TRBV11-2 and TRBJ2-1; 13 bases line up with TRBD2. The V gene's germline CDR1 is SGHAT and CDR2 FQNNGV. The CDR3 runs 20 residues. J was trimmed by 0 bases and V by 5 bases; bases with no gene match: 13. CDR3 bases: TGTGCCAGCAGCCACTTCGTCCCGGGACTAGCGGGGAGCTCCTACAATGAGCAGTTCTTC. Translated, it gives CASSHFVPGLAGSSYNEQFF.

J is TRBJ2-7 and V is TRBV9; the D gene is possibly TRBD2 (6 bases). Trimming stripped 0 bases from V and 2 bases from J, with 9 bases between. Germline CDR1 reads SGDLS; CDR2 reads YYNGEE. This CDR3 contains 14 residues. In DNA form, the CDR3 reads TGTGCCAGCAGCGTAGGTGGAGGGACCTACGAGCAGTACTTC. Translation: CASSVGGGTYEQYF.

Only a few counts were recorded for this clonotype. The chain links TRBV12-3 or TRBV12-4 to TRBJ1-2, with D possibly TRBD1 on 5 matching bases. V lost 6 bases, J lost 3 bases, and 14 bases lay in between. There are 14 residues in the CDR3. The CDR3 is CASRQEGGDYGYTF. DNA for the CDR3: TGTGCCAGCAGACAGGAAGGAGGGGACTATGGCTACACCTTC.

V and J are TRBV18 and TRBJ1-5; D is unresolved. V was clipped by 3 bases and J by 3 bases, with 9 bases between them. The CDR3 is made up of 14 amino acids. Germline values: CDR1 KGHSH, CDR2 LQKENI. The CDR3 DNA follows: TGTGCCAGCTCACCTTCAAGGAACAATCAGCCCCAGCATTTT. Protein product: CASSPSRNNQPQHF.

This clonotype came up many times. The CDR3 DNA follows: TGCAGTGCTAGGTCCGGGTCCTCCTACGAGCAGTACTTC. Amino acids: CSARSGSSYEQYF. The rearrangement links TRBV20-1 to TRBJ2-7; no reliable D call. Trimming pared 3 bases from V and 0 bases from J, leaving 9 bases between. Germline-derived CDR1 and CDR2 are DFQATT and SNEGSKA (reference sequence). CDR3 length: 13 amino acids.